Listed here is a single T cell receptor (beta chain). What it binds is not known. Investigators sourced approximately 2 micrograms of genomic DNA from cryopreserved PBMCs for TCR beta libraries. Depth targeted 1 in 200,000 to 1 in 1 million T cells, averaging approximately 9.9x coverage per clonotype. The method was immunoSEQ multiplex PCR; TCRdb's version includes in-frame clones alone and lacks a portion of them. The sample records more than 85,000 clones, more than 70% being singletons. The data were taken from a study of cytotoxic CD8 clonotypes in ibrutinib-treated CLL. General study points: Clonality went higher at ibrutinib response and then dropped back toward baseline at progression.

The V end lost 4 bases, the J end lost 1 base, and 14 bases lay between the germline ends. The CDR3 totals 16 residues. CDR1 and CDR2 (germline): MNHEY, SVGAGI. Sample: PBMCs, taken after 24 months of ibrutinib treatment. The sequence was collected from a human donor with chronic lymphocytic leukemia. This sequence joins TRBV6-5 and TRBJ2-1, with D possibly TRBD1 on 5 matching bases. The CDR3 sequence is CASSSPTALSYNEQFF. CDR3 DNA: TGTGCCAGCAGTTCCCCGACAGCCTTATCCTACAATGAGCAGTTCTTC.